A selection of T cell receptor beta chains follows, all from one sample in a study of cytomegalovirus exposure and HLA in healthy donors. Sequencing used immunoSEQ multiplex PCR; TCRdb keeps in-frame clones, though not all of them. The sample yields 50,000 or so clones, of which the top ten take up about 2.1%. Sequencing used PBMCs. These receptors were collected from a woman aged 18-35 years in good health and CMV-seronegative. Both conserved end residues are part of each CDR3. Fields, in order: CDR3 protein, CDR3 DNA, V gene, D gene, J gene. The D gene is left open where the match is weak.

CASSLDRHNEQFF | TGTGCCAGCAGCTTAGACAGACACAATGAGCAGTTCTTC | TRBV13 | - | TRBJ2-1
CASKNLGGYQSPLHF | TGTGCCAGCAAAAATCTGGGGGGTTACCAATCACCCCTCCACTTT | TRBV2 | - | TRBJ1-6
CASSGILAGEETQYF | TGTGCCAGCAGTGGAATCCTAGCGGGAGAAGAGACCCAGTACTTC | TRBV2 | TRBD2 | TRBJ2-5
CAWSQQGAQPQHF | TGTGCCTGGAGTCAACAGGGGGCACAGCCCCAGCATTTT | TRBV30 | TRBD1 | TRBJ1-5
CASSQTVLSYEQYF | TGTGCCAGCTCACAGACAGTGCTCTCCTACGAGCAGTACTTC | TRBV18 | - | TRBJ2-7
CASSRQGLDTEAFF | TGTGCCAGCAGCCGACAGGGTCTGGACACTGAAGCTTTCTTT | TRBV7-2 | TRBD1 | TRBJ1-1
CSVARSEAFF | TGCAGCGTCGCGCGGTCTGAAGCTTTCTTT | TRBV29-1 | - | TRBJ1-1
CASSLEVRTGGRPLHF | TGTGCCAGCAGCTTAGAGGTCCGCACAGGCGGGAGGCCCCTCCACTTT | TRBV7-9 | - | TRBJ1-6
CASSPYRGGDNEQFF | TGTGCCAGCTCACCATACCGGGGGGGAGACAATGAGCAGTTCTTC | TRBV18 | TRBD2 | TRBJ2-1
CAWSKLYGETQYF | TGTGCCTGGAGTAAACTCTATGGAGAGACCCAGTACTTC | TRBV30 | - | TRBJ2-5
CASSRGDPTNFNYGYTF | TGTGCCAGCAGCCGGGGGGACCCGACAAACTTTAACTATGGCTACACCTTC | TRBV7-9 | - | TRBJ1-2
CASSFGTTGGTEAFF | TGCGCCAGCAGCTTTGGCACGACAGGGGGAACTGAAGCTTTCTTT | TRBV5-1 | TRBD1 | TRBJ1-1
CSAREAYGYTF | TGCAGTGCCCGGGAAGCCTATGGCTACACCTTC | TRBV20-1 | - | TRBJ1-2
CASRRGGPNNEQFF | TGTGCCAGCAGACGGGGGGGCCCTAACAATGAGCAGTTCTTC | TRBV27 | TRBD2 | TRBJ2-1
CASSIRTGNTEAFF | TGTGCCAGTAGTATCCGGACAGGGAACACTGAAGCTTTCTTT | TRBV19 | TRBD1 | TRBJ1-1
CASSVAWGLTEAFF | TGTGCCAGCTCGGTAGCGTGGGGTCTCACTGAAGCTTTCTTT | TRBV18 | - | TRBJ1-1
CASRGLPNTGELFF | TGTGCCAGCAGGGGACTACCCAACACCGGGGAGCTGTTTTTT | TRBV27 | TRBD2 | TRBJ2-2
CSVEGWDTIDTQYF | TGCAGCGTTGAGGGGTGGGACACCATCGATACGCAGTATTTT | TRBV29-1 | - | TRBJ2-3
CASTPAAVTDTQYF | TGCGCCAGCACCCCGGCGGCAGTCACAGATACGCAGTATTTT | TRBV5-1 | - | TRBJ2-3
CASSEMVEQPQHF | TGTGCCAGCAGTGAAATGGTAGAACAGCCCCAGCATTTT | TRBV6-1 | - | TRBJ1-5
CSVEDHTGGLIDTEAFF | TGCAGCGTTGAAGATCATACAGGGGGACTAATAGACACTGAAGCTTTCTTT | TRBV29-1 | TRBD1 | TRBJ1-1
CASTVREGSYNEQFF | TGTGCCAGCACTGTACGGGAGGGGTCCTACAATGAGCAGTTCTTC | TRBV27 | TRBD2 | TRBJ2-1
CASSLALDSLNTEAFF | TGCGCCAGCAGCTTGGCTTTGGACAGCTTGAACACTGAAGCTTTCTTT | TRBV5-1 | - | TRBJ1-1
CASSPETGGTGELFF | TGTGCCAGCAGCCCGGAAACAGGGGGTACCGGGGAGCTGTTTTTT | TRBV9 | TRBD1 | TRBJ2-2
CATRAGGNIQYF | TGTGCCACCCGGGCCGGGGGGAACATTCAGTACTTC | TRBV6-6 | TRBD2 | TRBJ2-4
CASSLAPGTDNQPQHF | TGTGCCAGCAGCTTAGCACCCGGGACAGACAATCAGCCCCAGCATTTT | TRBV5-4 | TRBD1 | TRBJ1-5
CASSRVLALYEQYF | TGTGCCAGCAGCCGGGTTCTAGCTTTATACGAGCAGTACTTC | TRBV4-2 | - | TRBJ2-7
CASSPPRGNTEAFF | TGTGCCAGTAGTCCGCCCCGCGGGAACACTGAAGCTTTCTTT | TRBV19 | - | TRBJ1-1
CASSLWTGRAYSGNTIYF | TGCGCCAGCAGCCTCTGGACAGGTCGGGCCTACTCTGGAAACACCATATATTTT | TRBV5-1 | TRBD1 | TRBJ1-3
CASSVDSPAYEQYF | TGCGCCAGCAGCGTAGACAGCCCTGCCTACGAGCAGTACTTC | TRBV5-1 | - | TRBJ2-7
CASSRGGTSTDTQYF | TGTGCCAGCAGCCGGGGGGGGACTAGCACAGATACGCAGTATTTT | TRBV6-5 | TRBD2 | TRBJ2-3
CASGTSVTDTQYF | TGCGCCAGCGGGACTAGCGTTACAGATACGCAGTATTTT | TRBV10-2 | TRBD2 | TRBJ2-3